This is a list of T cell receptor beta chains from one sample in a study of blood T cell repertoires in COVID-19. Some clones are missing from TCRdb's copy, which holds only in-frame ones; the method was immunoSEQ multiplex PCR. The sample has roughly 160,000 clones, roughly 84% seen once. Sequencing used peripheral blood. Receptors originate from a woman in her sixties with acute or convalescent COVID-19. Each CDR3 is given with its conserved first and last residue. A D gene is named only where the DNA matches it firmly. Part of the rows lack a size; the others show once, few, many or a class for expanded clones.

cdr3_length	j_call	v_call	d_call	clone_size	cdr3_aa	cdr3_nt
15	TRBJ1-4	TRBV18	TRBD1	-	CASSPLGQGSEKLFF	TGTGCCAGCTCACCACTGGGACAGGGGAGTGAAAAACTGTTTTTT
15	TRBJ2-5	TRBV5-6	TRBD2	few	CASSAGLALQETQYF	TGTGCCAGCAGCGCCGGACTAGCCCTCCAAGAGACCCAGTACTTC
16	TRBJ2-2	TRBV5-1	TRBD1	-	CASSLPGQGSTGELFF	TGCGCCAGCAGCTTGCCGGGACAGGGGTCCACCGGGGAGCTGTTTTTT
12	TRBJ1-5	TRBV19	-	-	CASSIYNQPQHF	TGTGCCAGTAGTATTTATAATCAGCCCCAGCATTTT
16	TRBJ1-1	TRBV7-2	-	once	CASSLPDMVMNTEAFF	TGTGCCAGCAGCTTACCCGACATGGTCATGAACACTGAAGCTTTCTTT
15	TRBJ1-2	TRBV28	-	-	CASSFRAGSNYGYTF	TGTGCCAGCAGTTTCAGGGCAGGGTCTAACTATGGCTACACCTTC
16	TRBJ2-2	TRBV11-3	TRBD2	-	CASSPSHSGGSGELFF	TGTGCCAGCAGCCCCTCCCATAGCGGGGGGTCCGGGGAGCTGTTTTTT
15	TRBJ2-3	TRBV21-1	-	once	CASSKEERVPDTQYF	TGTGCCAGCAGCAAAGAGGAGAGGGTCCCAGATACGCAGTATTTT
14	TRBJ2-5	TRBV19	-	-	CASSVTGPIRTQYF	TGTGCCAGTAGTGTCACAGGTCCGATCAGGACCCAGTACTTC
15	TRBJ2-5	TRBV5-4	-	-	CASSLIGQVKETQYF	TGTGCCAGCAGCTTGATAGGCCAGGTTAAGGAGACCCAGTACTTC
16	TRBJ2-5	TRBV7-9	TRBD1	once	CASSFYGTATQETQYF	TGTGCCAGCAGCTTCTACGGGACAGCTACCCAAGAGACCCAGTACTTC
15	TRBJ1-1	TRBV9	-	-	CASSVDTVRMTEAFF	TGTGCCAGCAGCGTAGACACAGTCCGTATGACTGAAGCTTTCTTT
14	TRBJ1-1	TRBV9	-	-	CASSVEGKGTEAFF	TGTGCCAGCAGCGTAGAGGGGAAAGGCACTGAAGCTTTCTTT
17	TRBJ2-2	TRBV11-2	TRBD1	-	CASSLVRDRGDTGELFF	TGTGCCAGCAGCTTAGTCCGGGACAGGGGGGACACCGGGGAGCTGTTTTTT
13	TRBJ2-1	TRBV6-6	-	-	CASSYVPGHEQFF	TGTGCCAGCAGTTACGTGCCAGGTCATGAGCAGTTCTTC
15	TRBJ1-4	TRBV4-3	-	-	CASSQDRGPSEKLFF	TGCGCCAGCAGCCAAGATCGAGGGCCGAGCGAAAAACTGTTTTTT
13	TRBJ2-5	TRBV24-1	-	once	CATSAGGKETQYF	TGTGCCACCAGCGCTGGGGGGAAAGAGACCCAGTACTTC